The sequence of this T cell receptor beta chain was determined in a study of T cell repertoires in cytomegalovirus infection. Study context: Both a matching HLA type and CMV infection were indicated by public TCR beta signatures.

Whole-study results and caveats: Pooled public TCR beta family frequency picked out CMV carriers with the relevant HLA. In two of eight donors, the top clonotype was HLA-C-restricted CMV-specific.

TCRdb independently ran MiXCR on the reads; one entry per CDR3 protein. The sample contains more than 85,000 distinct CDR3 sequences, about 15% of which appear only once. A remark on this clonotype: Its antigen is not identified. This may come from a read error, since a much larger clone is one base off. The CDR3 does not close with the conserved phenylalanine or tryptophan, likely indicating a read error.

This CDR3 contains 17 residues. J gave up 0 bases and V 4 bases, and 5 bases lay outside the gene matches. Germline V gene lookup returns CDR1 SGHNT and CDR2 YENEEA. Sequencing was performed on PBMCs. This sequence originates from a human donor in good health (CMV status not recorded). Some clones in this sample may be carry-over from other donors' samples. The chain is built from TRBV11-3 and TRBJ2-3; 12 nucleotides agree with TRBD2. The DNA of the CDR3 is TGTGCCAGCAGCTCCTCTAGCGGGGGGGCCAGCACAGATACGCAGTATCTT. This translates into CASSSSSGGASTDTQYL.